These 29 T cell receptor beta chains came from one sample sequenced in a study of blood T cell repertoires in COVID-19. Data came from immunoSEQ multiplex PCR; TCRdb stores just in-frame clones and leaves some out. The data show a few hundred thousand clones, with 60% to 75% seen just once and 3% to 3.5% held by the top ten. Specimen: peripheral blood. Source of these receptors: a woman older than 75 with acute or convalescent COVID-19.

CDR3 bases: TGTGCCAGTAGTACCGGGGATCCTGGAAACACCATATATTTT. Translating gives CASSTGDPGNTIYF. The genes are TRBV19 and TRBJ1-3, with unresolved D. The CDR3 is made up of 14 amino acids. V was shortened by 4 bases and J by 2 bases, with 9 bases between the two germline ends. Germline CDR1 and CDR2: LNHDA and SQIVND (reference sequence).

The chain has TRBV11-2 and TRBJ1-2; 7 positions agree with TRBD1. Germline V gene data show CDR1 as SGHAT and CDR2 as FQNNGV. V gave up 5 bases and J gave up 2 bases; unmatched junction bases: 2. This CDR3 spans 13 amino acids. CDR3 sequence (DNA): TGTGCCAGCAGCCGGGACAGCAACTATGGCTACACCTTC. Protein product: CASSRDSNYGYTF.

The chain recombines TRBV25-1 with TRBJ1-2, with 9 bases aligning to TRBD1. The V and J ends lost 1 base and 6 bases, in that order; junction bases with no gene match: 9. The CDR3 is made up of 16 amino acids. Germline CDR1 and CDR2: MGHDK and SYGVNS. The CDR3 region is CASSESGGTGRNGYTF. Written as DNA, the CDR3 is TGTGCCAGCAGTGAATCAGGCGGGACAGGGCGGAATGGCTACACCTTC.

The genes are TRBV14 and TRBJ2-7; TRBD2 agrees at 7 bases. Trimming took 0 bases from V and 5 from J; bases not matched to a gene: 4. Germline CDR1 reads SGHDN; CDR2 reads FVKESK. This CDR3 is built from 14 residues. Here the CDR3 reads CASSQDWEGDEQYF. The CDR3 nucleotides read TGTGCCAGCAGCCAAGATTGGGAGGGCGACGAGCAGTACTTC.

This chain uses TRBV4-1 with TRBJ1-2; TRBD1 aligns across 7 bases. CDR3 length: 14 amino acids. Germline CDR1 is MGHRA and CDR2 is YSYEKL. V gave up 4 bases and J gave up 6 bases; unmatched junction bases: 8. DNA of the CDR3: TGCGCCAGCAGCCCCCCCGACAGGGCCCATGGCTACACCTTC. Amino acids: CASSPPDRAHGYTF.

This sequence joins TRBV5-4 and TRBJ2-7, with 11 bases matching TRBD2. CDR1 and CDR2 from the germline V gene are SGHNT and YYREEE (reference sequence). The CDR3 has 17 amino acids. V shed 3 bases, J shed 6 bases, and the junction held 14 bases outside the gene matches. The CDR3 coding sequence is TGTGCCAGCAGCTCCGGGACTAGCGGCCCAAGGGTCTCCGAGCAGTACTTC. This encodes CASSSGTSGPRVSEQYF. The full variable domain, completed using reference TRBV5-4 and TRBJ2-7, is ETGVTQSPTHLIKTRGQQVTLRCSSQSGHNTVSWYQQALGQGPQFIFQYYREEENGRGNFPPRFSGLQFPNYSSELNVNALELDDSALYLCASSSGTSGPRVSEQYFGPGTRLTVT.

A single count supports this clone. V usage is TRBV7-2 and J usage is TRBJ2-7, with 8 bases lining up with TRBD1. V lost 8 bases to trimming and J lost 0 bases; unmatched junction nucleotides: 6. Germline CDR1 SGHTA, CDR2 FQGNSA. CDR3 length: 14 amino acids. The CDR3 spells CASRGQGVSYEQYF. The CDR3 coding sequence is TGTGCCAGCCGAGGACAGGGCGTCTCCTACGAGCAGTACTTC.

This chain joins TRBV3-1 (or the pseudogene TRBV3-2) and TRBJ2-7; D unresolved. The CDR3 totals 12 residues. Per the germline V gene, CDR1 is LGHDT and CDR2 is YNNKEL (reference sequence). With 1 base removed from V and 4 bases from J, the gap between germline ends came to 5 bases. CDR3 residues: CASSQGLYEQYF. CDR3 DNA sequence: TGTGCCAGCAGCCAAGGGCTTTACGAGCAGTACTTC.

The rearrangement links TRBV5-1 to TRBJ2-5, with D possibly matching TRBD1 (5 bases). The CDR3 spans 16 residues. The germline V gene encodes CDR1 SGHRS and CDR2 YFSETQ. The V end lost 2 bases, the J end lost 2 bases, and 16 bases lay between the germline ends. The CDR3: CASSLEDRAYQETQYF. DNA of the CDR3: TGCGCCAGCAGCTTAGAAGACAGAGCCTATCAAGAGACCCAGTACTTC. Full variable domain (rest looked up from reference TRBV5-1 and TRBJ2-5): KAGVTQTPRYLIKTRGQQVTLSCSPISGHRSVSWYQQTPGQGLQFLFEYFSETQRNKGNFPGRFSGRQFSNSRSEMNVSTLELGDSALYLCASSLEDRAYQETQYFGPGTRLLVL.

CDR3 nucleotides: TGCGCCAGCAGTCAATCGGAGGCGGGGCCAGAAGAGACCCAGTACTTC. Amino acid sequence: CASSQSEAGPEETQYF. The chain couples TRBV23-1 to TRBJ2-5, with D possibly TRBD2 on 6 matching bases. TRBV23-1 has ORF status, its function being uncertain. V was clipped by 0 bases and J by 3 bases, with 14 bases between them. The CDR3 is 16 amino acids.

The V gene is TRBV29-1, the J gene TRBJ1-2; 7 bases align to TRBD1. This CDR3 spans 14 amino acids. V lost 4 bases to trimming and J lost 10 bases; unmatched junction nucleotides: 15. Germline values: CDR1 SQVTM, CDR2 ANQGSEA. The CDR3 is CSVVFRQGDEAYTF. The CDR3 nucleotides read TGCAGCGTTGTATTCCGACAGGGCGATGAGGCCTACACCTTC.

The chain couples TRBV3-1 (or the pseudogene TRBV3-2) to TRBJ2-7, with TRBD2 identical over 9 bases. V lost 4 bases, J lost 5 bases, and 9 bases stayed unmatched. Germline values: CDR1 LGHDT, CDR2 YNNKEL (reference sequence). The CDR3 length is 15 residues. The DNA for the CDR3 is TGTGCCAGCAGCCTCGGTGGCGGGAGGGCAAACGAGCAGTACTTC. As protein: CASSLGGGRANEQYF.

The rearrangement links TRBV28 to TRBJ2-5; 7 bases fit TRBD2. Per germline, CDR1 MDHEN and CDR2 SYDVKM. V lost 5 bases, J lost 1 base, and 7 bases stayed unmatched. This CDR3 spans 15 amino acids. CDR3 sequence: CASSVPGLSQETQYF. Written as DNA, the CDR3 is TGTGCCAGCAGTGTTCCGGGACTAAGCCAAGAGACCCAGTACTTC.

The gene calls are TRBV2 and TRBJ1-2, with 7 bases matching TRBD1. CDR1 and CDR2 from the germline V gene are SNHLY and FYNNEI. The J segment lost 3 bases and the V segment lost 5 bases, leaving 6 bases of the junction unmatched. The CDR3 is 14 amino acids. CDR3 nucleotides: TGTGCCAGCAGTCAGGGGGGAGAAGACTATGGCTACACCTTC. Its translation: CASSQGGEDYGYTF.

This clone occurred once. The J gene is TRBJ1-5, the V gene TRBV11-1, with a tentative D call TRBD1 (5 bases). The V gene lost 1 base and the J gene lost 9 bases, with 13 bases spanning the gap. There are 14 residues in the CDR3. Germline values: CDR1 SGHAT, CDR2 FQDESV (reference sequence). CDR3 protein: CASSLEASQGPQHF. CDR3 nucleotides: TGTGCCAGCAGCTTAGAGGCCAGCCAGGGGCCCCAGCATTTT.

The chain uses TRBV27 and TRBJ2-5; 10 bases align to TRBD1. Trimming at V came to 4 bases and at J to 8 bases, leaving 10 bases not matched to a gene. Germline V lookup: CDR1 MNHEY, CDR2 SMNVEV (reference sequence). This CDR3 is 15 amino acids long. CDR3 sequence reads: CASSSTGGGSRTQYF. The CDR3 nucleotides read TGTGCCAGCAGTTCGACAGGGGGCGGTTCGAGAACCCAGTACTTC.

The chain has TRBV2 and TRBJ2-1; tentatively, D is TRBD2 (6 bases). The V gene lost 6 bases and the J gene lost 2 bases, with 11 bases spanning the gap. CDR1 SNHLY and CDR2 FYNNEI come from the germline V gene. The CDR3 runs to 14 residues. Written as DNA, the CDR3 is TGTGCCAGCAGCCGGCTAGCGCCCTACAATGAGCAGTTCTTC. Protein product: CASSRLAPYNEQFF.

At least ten counts were recorded for this clone. V usage is TRBV5-6 and J usage is TRBJ2-5, with TRBD1 matching over 7 bases. Germline-derived CDR1 and CDR2 are SGHDT and YYEEEE. V was clipped by 3 bases and J by 9 bases; unmatched bases: 8. The CDR3 consists of 13 residues. CDR3 region: CASSSGTVPAQYF. The DNA for the CDR3 is TGTGCCAGCAGCTCCGGGACAGTCCCTGCCCAGTACTTC.

The sample holds one count of this clone. The V gene is TRBV6-5, the J gene TRBJ2-7, with D maybe TRBD2 (5 bases). With 6 bases removed from V and 1 base from J, the gap between germline ends came to 10 bases. The germline V gene has CDR1 MNHEY and CDR2 SVGAGI. There are 13 residues in the CDR3. The CDR3 bases are TGTGCCAGCAGCCGGGGATGGTCCTACGAGCAGTACTTC. It encodes CASSRGWSYEQYF.

The chain recombines TRBV5-4 with TRBJ2-3, with 12 bases aligning to TRBD2. Germline lookup yields CDR1 SGHNT and CDR2 YYREEE (reference sequence). The junction had 10 bases not matched to a gene; V was cut back by 2 bases and J by 0 bases. This CDR3 region has 19 residues. Written as DNA, the CDR3 is TGTGCCAGCAGCTTTCCTAGCGGGGGGGGAACGGTGAGCACAGATACGCAGTATTTT. Translation: CASSFPSGGGTVSTDTQYF.

This rearrangement joins TRBV27 to TRBJ2-1; TRBD2 matches at 8 bases. This CDR3 contains 15 residues. Losses at the gene ends were 5 bases for V and 5 bases for J; bases not matched to a gene: 8. Germline V CDR1 and CDR2: MNHEY, SMNVEV (reference sequence). Here the CDR3 DNA reads TGTGCCAGCAGTCCAAGCGGGAGCCGAAACAATGAGCAGTTCTTC. Its protein is CASSPSGSRNNEQFF.

This clone showed up just once. The chain links TRBV3-1 (or the pseudogene TRBV3-2) to TRBJ2-7; 7 positions agree with TRBD2. Germline loops: CDR1 LGHDT, CDR2 YNNKEL (reference sequence). Unmatched junction bases numbered 8, after V lost 3 bases and J lost 0 bases. The CDR3 spans 16 residues. The chain's CDR3 is CASSQGPSGVSYEQYF. CDR3 DNA sequence: TGTGCCAGCAGCCAGGGTCCTAGCGGAGTCTCCTACGAGCAGTACTTC.

This rearrangement joins TRBV6-9 to TRBJ1-5, with 7 bases identical to TRBD1. The CDR3 has 15 amino acids. The trim removed 4 bases at V and 3 bases at J, leaving 6 bases unmatched. The V gene's germline CDR1 is MNHGY and CDR2 SVAAGI. The DNA of the CDR3 is TGTGCCAGCAGTTCCGCGACAGGGATCAATCAGCCCCAGCATTTT. Its protein product is CASSSATGINQPQHF.

The chain has TRBV18 and TRBJ2-3; D unresolved. This CDR3 spans 16 amino acids. The germline CDR1 and CDR2 sequences are KGHSH and LQKENI. V was clipped by 4 bases and J by 4 bases, with 18 bases between them. The CDR3 reads CASSLEMVVGADTQYF. The CDR3 nucleotides read TGTGCCAGCTCACTCGAAATGGTAGTGGGCGCAGATACGCAGTATTTT.

This clone was observed a few times. This sequence joins TRBV7-9 and TRBJ1-1; D unclear. Germline values: CDR1 SEHNR, CDR2 FQNEAQ (reference sequence). CDR3 length: 13 residues. Trimming shortened V by 3 bases and J by 1 base, and 6 bases separated the two germline ends. The CDR3 DNA reads TGTGCCAGCAGCTTCTTGGCGAACACTGAAGCTTTCTTT. Its protein product is CASSFLANTEAFF.

The chain combines TRBV27 with TRBJ2-7; 10 bases align to TRBD2. Germline assignment: CDR1 MNHEY and CDR2 SMNVEV (reference sequence). Unmatched junction bases numbered 5, after V lost 6 bases and J lost 0 bases. There are 15 residues in the CDR3. The CDR3 DNA follows: TGTGCCAGCAGCCGGACTAGCGGCGCCTCCTACGAGCAGTACTTC. Translating it yields CASSRTSGASYEQYF.

The CDR3 loop reads CASSRGLNTEAFF. The DNA for the CDR3 is TGTGCCAGCAGCCGGGGCCTTAACACTGAAGCTTTCTTT. This chain joins TRBV3-1 (or the pseudogene TRBV3-2) and TRBJ1-1; possibly TRBD1 for D (5 bases). The CDR3 sequence is 13 residues long. Germline loops: CDR1 LGHDT, CDR2 YNNKEL (reference sequence). Trimming took 4 bases from V and 2 from J, leaving 8 bases between them.

This chain joins TRBV3-1 (or the pseudogene TRBV3-2) and TRBJ2-2; D is uncertain. From germline, CDR1 is LGHDT and CDR2 YNNKEL (reference sequence). V was shortened by 1 base and J by 1 base, with 7 bases between the two germline ends. This CDR3 is 15 amino acids long. The CDR3, as DNA: TGTGCCAGCAGCCAAGTGAGGAGGAACACCGGGGAGCTGTTTTTT. This translates into CASSQVRRNTGELFF.

The chain uses TRBV18 and TRBJ1-2; a possible D gene is TRBD1 (6 bases). V lost 0 bases and J lost 7, with 9 bases in between. Germline loops: CDR1 KGHSH, CDR2 LQKENI. This CDR3 is 13 amino acids long. The DNA for the CDR3 is TGTGCCAGCTCACCACCTCACAGGGCTGGCTACACCTTC. Protein product: CASSPPHRAGYTF.